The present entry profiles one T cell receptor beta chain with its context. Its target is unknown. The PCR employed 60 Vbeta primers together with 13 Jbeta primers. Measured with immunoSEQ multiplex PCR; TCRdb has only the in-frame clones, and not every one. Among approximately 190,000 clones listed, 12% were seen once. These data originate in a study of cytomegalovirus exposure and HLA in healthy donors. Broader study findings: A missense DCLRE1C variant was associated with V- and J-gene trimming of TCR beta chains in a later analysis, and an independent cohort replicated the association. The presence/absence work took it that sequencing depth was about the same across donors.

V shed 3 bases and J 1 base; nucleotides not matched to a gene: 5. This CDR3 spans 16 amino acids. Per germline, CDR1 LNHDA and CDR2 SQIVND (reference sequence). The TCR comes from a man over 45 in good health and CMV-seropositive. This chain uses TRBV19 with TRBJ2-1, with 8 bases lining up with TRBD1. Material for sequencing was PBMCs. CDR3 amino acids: CASSIRTGHSYNEQFF. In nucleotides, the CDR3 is TGTGCCAGTAGTATCCGGACAGGGCATTCCTACAATGAGCAGTTCTTC. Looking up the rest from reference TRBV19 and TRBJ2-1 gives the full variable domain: DGGITQSPKYLFRKEGQNVTLSCEQNLNHDAMYWYRQDPGQGLRLIYYSQIVNDFQKGDIAEGYSVSREKKESFPLTVTSAQKNPTAFYLCASSIRTGHSYNEQFFGPGTRLTVL.